These 32 T cell receptor beta chains share one sample of origin, sequenced in a study of cytomegalovirus exposure and HLA in healthy donors. Both 60 Vbeta primers and 13 Jbeta primers went into the PCR. Sequenced by immunoSEQ multiplex PCR; TCRdb stores in-frame clones only, minus some. The table lists over 80,000 clones, roughly 76% of them singletons, with roughly 3.5% in the top ten. Sequencing input: PBMCs. These receptors were obtained from a man aged 35 to 55 in good health and CMV-seronegative.

The chain carries TRBV18 and TRBJ2-6; D is ambiguous. V shed 3 bases and J shed 2 bases, with 8 bases lying between them. The CDR3 spans 15 residues. Germline-derived CDR1 and CDR2 are KGHSH and LQKENI. CDR3 nucleotide sequence: TGTGCCAGCTCACCCCCTATGGCTGGGGCCAACGTCCTGACTTTC. Amino acid sequence: CASSPPMAGANVLTF.

The rearrangement links TRBV6-5 to TRBJ2-2; maybe TRBD2 (6 bases). Per the germline V gene, CDR1 is MNHEY and CDR2 is SVGAGI. The CDR3 consists of 13 residues. The V end was cut by 5 bases, the J end by 6 bases, with 10 bases between. The DNA of the CDR3 is TGTGCCAGCAGTACGGGGGAGGCCGGGGAGCTGTTTTTT. This sequence encodes CASSTGEAGELFF.

The gene calls are TRBV10-3 and TRBJ2-5, with 7 positions matching TRBD1. The germline gives CDR1 ENHRY, CDR2 SYGVKD. The V gene end was trimmed by 7 bases and the J gene end by 1 base; junction bases not matched to a gene: 3. The CDR3 loop spans 13 amino acids. The CDR3 region is CAITWDSQETQYF. The DNA of the CDR3 is TGTGCCATCACCTGGGACAGCCAAGAGACCCAGTACTTC.

The V gene is TRBV7-2, the J gene TRBJ2-5, with 7 nucleotides matching TRBD2. Germline V gene lookup returns CDR1 SGHTA and CDR2 FQGNSA. After removal of 5 bases from V and 0 bases from J, the junction contained 6 bases not matched to a gene. This CDR3 is 15 amino acids long. The chain's CDR3 is CASSRSGTYQETQYF. CDR3 nucleotide sequence: TGTGCCAGCAGCCGAAGCGGGACGTACCAAGAGACCCAGTACTTC.

The V call is TRBV28, the J call TRBJ2-5, with 7 bases fitting TRBD2. V shed 5 bases, J shed 2 bases, and the junction held 8 bases outside the gene matches. In germline, CDR1 is MDHEN, CDR2 SYDVKM. There are 15 residues in the CDR3. CDR3 nucleotides: TGTGCCAGCAGTCGTGTGGGGGGGATACAAGAGACCCAGTACTTC. Its protein is CASSRVGGIQETQYF.

This clone was found a few times. V gene TRBV19 combines with J gene TRBJ1-2, with a weak D call TRBD1 (5 bases). Germline V gene lookup returns CDR1 LNHDA and CDR2 SQIVND (reference sequence). This CDR3 contains 15 residues. V lost 1 base and J 4 bases, leaving 13 bases between the germline ends. CDR3 region: CASSIGGGSVYGYTF. The CDR3 DNA is TGTGCCAGTAGTATAGGCGGGGGTTCTGTCTATGGCTACACCTTC.

J is TRBJ1-1 and V is TRBV2; TRBD1 might be the D (5 bases). CDR1 SNHLY and CDR2 FYNNEI come from the germline V gene. CDR3 length equals 16 residues. Deletions cut 8 bases from V and 2 bases from J, with 21 bases between. This chain's CDR3 is CASYAPSRALNTEAFF. CDR3 sequence (DNA): TGTGCCAGCTACGCCCCGAGCAGGGCCCTAAACACTGAAGCTTTCTTT.

The chain employs TRBV6-6 and TRBJ2-7, with D unresolved. The CDR3 runs 15 residues. With 2 bases removed from V and 4 bases from J, the gap between germline ends came to 15 bases. From germline, CDR1 is MNHNY and CDR2 SVGAGI (reference sequence). This chain's CDR3 is CASSYNNDLEYEQYF. The CDR3 region has the DNA TGTGCCAGCAGTTACAACAACGACCTGGAGTACGAGCAGTACTTC.

This clone was seen only a few times. This sequence joins TRBV4-3 and TRBJ1-4, with a tentative D call TRBD1 (5 bases). CDR1 LGHNA and CDR2 YSLEER come from the germline V gene. Trimming removed 1 base at V and 0 bases at J, with 12 bases between. The CDR3 is 17 amino acids. For the CDR3, the DNA is TGCGCCAGCAGCCAAGGCCTCGGAGGGGCAACTAATGAAAAACTGTTTTTT. Translated: CASSQGLGGATNEKLFF.

The V gene is TRBV7-2, the J gene TRBJ2-1; D is uncertain. V lost 7 bases to trimming and J lost 0 bases, with 13 bases between them. The germline V gene has CDR1 SGHTA and CDR2 FQGNSA. The CDR3 spans 15 residues. The DNA of the CDR3 is TGTGCCAGCACCCCGGGTCGACTCTCCTACAATGAGCAGTTCTTC. Translated: CASTPGRLSYNEQFF. The whole variable domain, filled in from reference TRBV7-2 and TRBJ2-1, reads GAGVSQSPSNKVTEKGKDVELRCDPISGHTALYWYRQSLGQGLEFLIYFQGNSAPDKSGLPSDRFSAERTGGSVSTLTIQRTQQEDSAVYLCASTPGRLSYNEQFFGPGTRLTVL.

The V and J genes are TRBV5-4 and TRBJ1-1, with TRBD1 matching over 11 bases. With V trimmed by 3 bases and J by 6 bases, 1 base remained unmatched. The germline V gene encodes CDR1 SGHNT and CDR2 YYREEE (reference sequence). The CDR3 has 13 residues. The chain's CDR3 is CASSWTGGSEAFF. CDR3 in DNA: TGTGCCAGCAGCTGGACAGGGGGCTCTGAAGCTTTCTTT.

Here the CDR3 reads CATSRSRVNNSPLHF. The DNA for the CDR3 is TGTGCCACCAGCCGCTCCCGGGTAAACAATTCACCCCTCCACTTT. The chain carries TRBV15 and TRBJ1-6; D remains ambiguous. Germline CDR1 LNHNV, CDR2 YYDKDF (reference sequence). The CDR3 runs 15 residues. Trimming removed 5 bases from V and 7 bases from J, with 15 bases in between.

This clone was seen a few times. This rearrangement joins TRBV11-3 to TRBJ2-3; D gene ambiguous. CDR3 length equals 14 residues. Germline V gene sequence: CDR1 SGHNT, CDR2 YENEEA. V shed 4 bases and J shed 4 bases, with 12 bases lying between them. The CDR3 spells CASSSPRFADTQYF. For the CDR3, the DNA is TGTGCCAGCAGCTCTCCGAGGTTCGCAGATACGCAGTATTTT.

This chain connects TRBV23-1 to TRBJ2-3; 9 nucleotides align to TRBD2. TRBV23-1 is annotated as an ORF whose role is uncertain. The CDR3 contains 15 residues. The trim removed 7 bases at V and 2 bases at J, leaving 7 bases unmatched. CDR3 sequence (DNA): TGCGCCAGCATCTCTAGCGGGGAGATCACAGATACGCAGTATTTT. Its protein is CASISSGEITDTQYF.

The gene calls are TRBV29-1 and TRBJ1-3; D remains unclear. Trimming removed 6 bases at V and 4 bases at J, with 16 bases between. The V gene's germline CDR1 is SQVTM and CDR2 ANQGSEA. There are 14 residues in the CDR3. This CDR3 reads CSVGSKGRGNTIYF. In DNA, the CDR3 is TGCAGCGTAGGGAGCAAAGGGCGCGGAAACACCATATATTTT.

This chain links TRBV5-1 with TRBJ2-1, with 7 bases fitting TRBD1. In germline, CDR1 is SGHRS, CDR2 YFSETQ. This CDR3 region has 13 residues. J gave up 7 bases and V 3 bases, and 4 bases lay outside the gene matches. This CDR3 is CASSYGTDNEQFF. The CDR3 nucleotides are TGCGCCAGCAGCTACGGGACAGATAATGAGCAGTTCTTC.

This clone occurred a few times. The chain links TRBV7-8 to TRBJ2-7; D may be TRBD1 (7 bases). The CDR3 runs to 16 residues. From germline, CDR1 is SGHVS and CDR2 FQNEAQ. Trimming took off 4 bases at V and 3 bases at J, with 19 bases between the two ends. The CDR3 spells CASSSHAQGGIYEQYF. The CDR3 region has the DNA TGTGCCAGCAGCTCGCACGCGCAGGGGGGAATCTACGAGCAGTACTTC. Full variable domain (remainder filled in from reference TRBV7-8 and TRBJ2-7): GAGVSQSPRYKVAKRGQDVALRCDPISGHVSLFWYQQALGQGPEFLTYFQNEAQLDKSGLPSDRFFAERPEGSVSTLKIQRTQQEDSAVYLCASSSHAQGGIYEQYFGPGTRLTVT.

This chain links TRBV28 with TRBJ2-7; 9 bases are a match to TRBD2. The germline V gene has CDR1 MDHEN and CDR2 SYDVKM. The CDR3 runs 16 residues. V shed 8 bases and J 7 bases; nucleotides not matched to a gene: 18. CDR3 DNA: TGTGCCAGCCTTGGAACTTCGGCGGGGGGGCCTTGGGAGCAGTACTTC. Encoded protein: CASLGTSAGGPWEQYF.

The V gene is TRBV5-1, the J gene TRBJ2-3; 7 bases align to TRBD1. The ends lost 7 bases at V and 4 bases at J; junction bases unmatched: 9. The CDR3 contains 14 residues. Germline CDR1 SGHRS, CDR2 YFSETQ. For the CDR3, the DNA is TGCGCCAGCGGCCATTTACAGGGGTCAGATACGCAGTATTTT. Translating gives CASGHLQGSDTQYF.

To note about this clone: Because the CDR3's place on the DNA is in doubt, the DNA is left out and the CDR3 is given as listed by TCRdb. The chain is built from TRBV27 and TRBJ2-7; the D call of TRBD1 is as the table states it, not checked on the DNA. Both ends counted, the CDR3 spans 12 residues. In germline, CDR1 is MNHEY, CDR2 SMNVEV (reference sequence). CDR3 sequence reads: CASSFGTGAMYF.

This chain uses TRBV28 with TRBJ1-2; 10 bases are a match to TRBD1. CDR3 size: 14 residues. V shed 5 bases and J 8 bases; nucleotides not matched to a gene: 8. Germline loops: CDR1 MDHEN, CDR2 SYDVKM. CDR3: CASSNRQGARGYTF. Here the CDR3 DNA reads TGTGCCAGCAGTAACAGACAGGGGGCGCGGGGCTACACCTTC.

The chain carries TRBV6-4 and TRBJ1-5; D might be TRBD1 (5 bases). Germline values: CDR1 MRHNA, CDR2 SNTAGT. The V end lost 3 bases, the J end lost 9 bases, and 12 bases lay between the germline ends. This CDR3 contains 13 residues. This chain's CDR3 is CASSDRLQGPQHF. The CDR3 DNA follows: TGTGCCAGCAGTGATCGGCTCCAGGGGCCCCAGCATTTT.

The chain employs TRBV9 and TRBJ2-2; D might be TRBD1 (5 bases). Looked up from germline, CDR1 is SGDLS and CDR2 is YYNGEE. This CDR3 region has 17 residues. V was trimmed by 6 bases and J by 1 base, leaving 19 bases between them. In DNA, the CDR3 is TGTGCCAGCATCCGTAGGTGGGGCAGGAGGAACACCGGGGAGCTGTTTTTT. Residues: CASIRRWGRRNTGELFF.

The chain employs TRBV10-3 and TRBJ1-1; no firm D call. Germline CDR1 is ENHRY and CDR2 is SYGVKD. The V end lost 3 bases, the J end lost 1 base, and 3 bases lay between the germline ends. The CDR3 covers 12 residues. This CDR3 reads CAISDQNTEAFF. CDR3 DNA sequence: TGTGCCATCAGTGACCAGAACACTGAAGCTTTCTTT.

J is TRBJ1-1 and V is TRBV7-9; 8 nucleotides match TRBD1. V lost 5 bases and J lost 0; bases outside the gene matches: 5. Germline V gives CDR1 SEHNR, CDR2 FQNEAQ (reference sequence). The CDR3 length is 15 residues. The CDR3 region is CASSKQGAMNTEAFF. The CDR3 nucleotides read TGTGCCAGCAGCAAGCAGGGGGCAATGAACACTGAAGCTTTCTTT. Drawing the rest from reference TRBV7-9 and TRBJ1-1, the complete variable domain is DTGVSQNPRHKITKRGQNVTFRCDPISEHNRLYWYRQTLGQGPEFLTYFQNEAQLEKSRLLSDRFSAERPKGSFSTLEIQRTEQGDSAMYLCASSKQGAMNTEAFFGQGTRLTVV.

This clone was detected a few times. The rearrangement joins TRBV5-4 to TRBJ2-5, with D possibly TRBD2 on 7 matching bases. CDR1 SGHNT and CDR2 YYREEE come from the germline V gene (reference sequence). Trimming left V 0 bases short and J 5 bases short, with 11 bases between. This CDR3 region has 14 residues. CDR3 in DNA: TGTGCCAGCAGCTTGGATAGGGGGGGGGAGACCCAGTACTTC. Translation: CASSLDRGGETQYF.

CDR3 protein: CASSPRQGITEAFF. CDR3 DNA: TGTGCCAGCAGCCCGAGACAGGGGATTACTGAAGCTTTCTTT. The chain couples TRBV6-6 to TRBJ1-1, with 8 bases fitting TRBD1. V lost 6 bases, J lost 5 bases, and 8 bases stayed unmatched. Germline V gene lookup returns CDR1 MNHNY and CDR2 SVGAGI (reference sequence). The CDR3 covers 14 residues.

In this sample, this clone turned up a few times. This rearrangement joins TRBV11-2 to TRBJ2-6; 9 nucleotides align to TRBD1. Trimming cost V 2 bases and J 0 bases; bases outside gene matches: 8. This CDR3 has 19 amino acids. Germline assignment: CDR1 SGHAT and CDR2 FQNNGV. CDR3 loop: CASSLKQGAVYSGANVLTF. In DNA form, the CDR3 reads TGTGCCAGCAGCTTAAAACAGGGGGCTGTCTACTCTGGGGCCAACGTCCTGACTTTC.

The J gene is TRBJ2-1, the V gene TRBV2; 7 bases agree with TRBD2. The CDR3 is 16 residues long. Germline loops: CDR1 SNHLY, CDR2 FYNNEI. V shed 9 bases and J 3 bases; nucleotides not matched to a gene: 14. The CDR3 coding sequence is TGTGCCAGTCAAAGGTCCAGCGGGGAGATCTACAATGAGCAGTTCTTC. This gives the protein CASQRSSGEIYNEQFF.

This chain links TRBV11-2 with TRBJ1-4; D is undetermined. Germline assignment: CDR1 SGHAT and CDR2 FQNNGV. This CDR3 region has 14 residues. Trimming shortened V by 1 base and J by 4 bases, and 7 bases separated the two germline ends. The CDR3 DNA follows: TGTGCCAGCAGCTTAGGAGGGAATAATGAAAAACTGTTTTTT. This encodes CASSLGGNNEKLFF.

The J gene is TRBJ1-5, the V gene TRBV15; D is unclear. This CDR3 spans 13 amino acids. Trimming removed 0 bases at V and 6 bases at J, with 6 bases between. Germline values: CDR1 LNHNV, CDR2 YYDKDF (reference sequence). CDR3 region: CATSRDPFQPQHF. The CDR3 coding sequence is TGTGCCACCAGCAGAGATCCCTTTCAGCCCCAGCATTTT.

This chain joins TRBV6-1 and TRBJ2-7; D may be TRBD1 (5 bases). Germline CDR1 reads MNHNS; CDR2 reads SASEGT. Trimming left V 10 bases short and J 3 bases short, with 13 bases between. CDR3 size: 12 residues. This chain's CDR3 is CATWTWYYEQYF. The CDR3 coding sequence is TGTGCCACCTGGACATGGTACTACGAGCAGTACTTC.